The text below deals with one T cell receptor beta chain. The data stem from a study of blood T cell repertoires in COVID-19. Background on the study: The origin of the acute and convalescent COVID-19 samples was the United States, Italy and Spain. Nucleic acid was either cDNA or gDNA, and it came from T cells, B-cell-depleted T cells, or PBMCs.

Repertoires were generated with immunoSEQ multiplex PCR, while TCRdb's copy carries only in-frame clones and drops some. The repertoire holds around 130,000 clones, with approximately 82% as singletons. Trimming cost V 4 bases and J 0 bases, with 9 bases left between them. The CDR3 runs to 14 residues. Germline lookup yields CDR1 LGHDT and CDR2 YNNKEL (reference sequence). The receptor's source is a man aged 35 to 55 with active or convalescent COVID-19. The chain couples TRBV3-1 (or the pseudogene TRBV3-2) to TRBJ1-1; D possibly corresponds to TRBD1 (5 bases). The sequencing input was peripheral blood. The CDR3 region is CASSLGHLNTEAFF. Here the CDR3 DNA reads TGTGCCAGCAGCCTTGGACACTTGAACACTGAAGCTTTCTTT.